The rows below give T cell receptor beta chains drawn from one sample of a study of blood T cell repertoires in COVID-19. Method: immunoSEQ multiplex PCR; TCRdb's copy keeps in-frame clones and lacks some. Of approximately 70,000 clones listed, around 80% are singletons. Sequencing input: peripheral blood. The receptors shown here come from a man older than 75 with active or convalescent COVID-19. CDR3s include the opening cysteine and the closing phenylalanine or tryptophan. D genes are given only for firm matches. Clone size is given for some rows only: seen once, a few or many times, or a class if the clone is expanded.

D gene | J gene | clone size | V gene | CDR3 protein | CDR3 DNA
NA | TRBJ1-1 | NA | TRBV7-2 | CASSLVAVGDRLNTEAFF | TGTGCCAGCAGCTTAGTGGCAGTAGGAGACAGACTGAACACTGAAGCTTTCTTT
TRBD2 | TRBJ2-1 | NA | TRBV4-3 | CASSPRLAGGPGGYNEQFF | TGCGCCAGCAGCCCTAGACTAGCGGGAGGGCCGGGAGGGTACAATGAGCAGTTCTTC
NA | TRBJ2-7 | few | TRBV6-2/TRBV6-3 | CASSPTTRGLYEQYF | TGTGCCAGCAGCCCCACGACCCGAGGACTTTACGAGCAGTACTTC
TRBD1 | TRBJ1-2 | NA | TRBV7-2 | CASSLAGGQGHYGYTF | TGTGCCAGCAGCTTAGCGGGCGGACAGGGACACTATGGCTACACCTTC
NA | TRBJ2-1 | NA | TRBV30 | CAWDSSVEQFF | TGTGCCTGGGATAGTAGCGTCGAGCAGTTCTTC
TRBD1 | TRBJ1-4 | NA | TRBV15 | CATREGQGTTNEKLFF | TGTGCCACCAGAGAGGGACAGGGAACAACTAATGAAAAACTGTTTTTT
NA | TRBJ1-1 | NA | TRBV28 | CASSSVVNTEAFF | TGTGCCAGCAGTTCGGTTGTGAACACTGAAGCTTTCTTT
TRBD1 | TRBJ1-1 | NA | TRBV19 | CASSTRQGLVAFF | TGTGCCAGTAGTACACGACAGGGTTTGGTTGCTTTCTTT
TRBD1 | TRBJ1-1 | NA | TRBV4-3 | CASSQGDRSNTEAFF | TGCGCCAGCAGCCAGGGGGACAGGTCGAACACTGAAGCTTTCTTT
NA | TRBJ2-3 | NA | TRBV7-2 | CAAGYSTDTQYF | TGTGCCGCAGGGTACTCCACAGATACGCAGTATTTT
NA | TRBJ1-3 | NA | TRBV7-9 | CASSLVARFSGNTIYF | TGTGCCAGCAGCTTAGTAGCCCGCTTCTCTGGAAACACCATATATTTT
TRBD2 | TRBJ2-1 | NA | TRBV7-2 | CASSPLRVAGDNEQFF | TGTGCCAGCAGCCCCCTGAGGGTAGCGGGGGACAATGAGCAGTTCTTC
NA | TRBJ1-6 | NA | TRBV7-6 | CATAGAYNSPLHF | TGTGCCACCGCGGGGGCCTATAATTCACCCCTCCACTTT
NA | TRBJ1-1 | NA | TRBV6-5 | CASGRGGNTEAFF | TGTGCCAGCGGACGCGGGGGGAACACTGAAGCTTTCTTT
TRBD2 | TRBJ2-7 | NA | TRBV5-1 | CASSLAGGQAPYEQYF | TGCGCCAGCAGCTTAGCGGGGGGCCAGGCGCCCTACGAGCAGTACTTC